A selection of T cell receptor beta chains follows, all from one sample in a study of shared clonotypes between healthy human individuals. Sequencing was performed with immunoSEQ multiplex PCR; in TCRdb, only in-frame clones are kept and a portion is missing. The table lists about 2.4 million clones, about 92% of them singletons. Sample: naive CD4+ T cells sorted from blood. Every receptor here comes from a man between 18 and 35 years old in good health. Both conserved end residues are part of each CDR3.

cdr3_aa v_call
CASSLTSGIYEQYF TRBV2
CASSRGTVQETQYF TRBV7-2
CATSVGGVNTEAFF TRBV6-5
CAWIGSSYNEQFF TRBV30
CASSPGTGLPETQYF TRBV5-1
CASSLSGGESPLHF TRBV18
CASSFSENTEAFF TRBV7-8
CASSDAPPTGSIQYF TRBV2
CASSGTVNTEAFF TRBV19
CASSFAGGGTDTQYF TRBV5-1